This entry lists 10 T cell receptor beta chains sequenced from one sample in a study of Ad26.COV2.S vaccination and SARS-CoV-2 variants. The repertoire was sequenced with immunoSEQ multiplex PCR; TCRdb's copy has only in-frame clones and lacks some. Among 500,000 or so clones listed, around nine tenths were seen once. Treatment: roughly 18 received Ad26.COV2.S at low or high dose, single or two shots; about 5 received placebo; per-sample allocation not given. Sampling was performed 63 days after the first vaccine or placebo injection. This specimen was peripheral blood, taken in a trial of Ad26.COV2.S vaccine versus placebo. The receptor source for this set is a person aged 18 to 59 who received the Ad26.COV2.S COVID-19 vaccine or a placebo.

The genes are TRBV4-3 and TRBJ2-1; 14 nucleotides agree with TRBD2. The V gene's germline CDR1 is LGHNA and CDR2 YSLEER. CDR3 size: 21 residues. V was clipped by 0 bases and J by 4 bases; unmatched bases: 14. CDR3 loop: CASSQEIGLAGGPSRYNEQFF. The CDR3 nucleotides read TGCGCCAGCAGCCAAGAAATCGGACTAGCGGGAGGACCCTCCCGTTACAATGAGCAGTTCTTC.

The CDR3 reads CASSPVPGPPGEQYF. The CDR3 DNA reads as TGTGCCAGCAGCCCCGTTCCGGGTCCTCCGGGGGAGCAGTACTTC. This chain joins TRBV11-3 and TRBJ2-7; a weak D match, TRBD2 (5 bases). In germline, CDR1 is SGHNT, CDR2 YENEEA. The CDR3 has 15 residues. The V gene lost 5 bases and the J gene lost 7 bases, with 21 bases spanning the gap.

Here the CDR3 DNA reads TGTGCCTGGAGTACAACAGGGGGAGAGACCCAGTACTTC. This sequence encodes CAWSTTGGETQYF. The chain carries TRBV30 and TRBJ2-5, with 8 nucleotides matching TRBD1. The CDR3 runs 13 residues. Per germline, CDR1 GTSNPN and CDR2 SVGIG (reference sequence). J gave up 4 bases and V 2 bases, and 3 bases lay outside the gene matches.

The gene calls are TRBV29-1 and TRBJ2-1; no reliable D call. This CDR3 is built from 11 residues. Trimming cost V 1 base and J 10 bases, with 8 bases left between them. CDR1 SQVTM and CDR2 ANQGSEA come from the germline V gene. CDR3 bases: TGCAGCGTTGAAGTGGCGGTAGAGCAGTTCTTC. Protein product: CSVEVAVEQFF.

In DNA form, the CDR3 reads TGTGCCAGAGCTGCCCGGACAGGGCTAAGAAACACTGAAGCTTTCTTT. It encodes CARAARTGLRNTEAFF. The chain joins TRBV21-1 to TRBJ1-1; the D segment call TRBD1 is taken from the table without a DNA check. TRBV21-1 has pseudogene status. This CDR3 has 16 residues.

This chain uses TRBV7-2 with TRBJ2-1; TRBD2 might be the D (6 bases). The germline V and J ends were trimmed by 6 bases and 6 bases, with 18 bases remaining between them. Germline assignment: CDR1 SGHTA and CDR2 FQGNSA. This CDR3 is built from 15 residues. The CDR3 loop is CASRRGGSQRNEQFF. DNA for the CDR3: TGTGCCAGCAGACGTGGGGGGTCCCAGCGCAATGAGCAGTTCTTC. Using reference TRBV7-2 and TRBJ2-1 for the parts outside the CDR3, the full variable domain is GAGVSQSPSNKVTEKGKDVELRCDPISGHTALYWYRQSLGQGLEFLIYFQGNSAPDKSGLPSDRFSAERTGGSVSTLTIQRTQQEDSAVYLCASRRGGSQRNEQFFGPGTRLTVL.

The chain is built from TRBV9 and TRBJ2-2; D unclear. The CDR3 extends over 14 amino acids. Between the trimmed V and J ends, which lost 4 bases and 2 bases, there was a span of 9 bases. Germline V gene lookup returns CDR1 SGDLS and CDR2 YYNGEE. Written as DNA, the CDR3 is TGTGCCAGCAGCATCGGGCCCAACACCGGGGAGCTGTTTTTT. The encoded protein is CASSIGPNTGELFF.

This rearrangement joins TRBV9 to TRBJ2-3; a weak D match, TRBD2 (7 bases). V lost 4 bases to trimming and J lost 1 base, with 19 bases between them. There are 17 residues in the CDR3. Germline-derived CDR1 and CDR2 are SGDLS and YYNGEE. The DNA for the CDR3 is TGTGCCAGCAGCCTTAGGGGGAGCGGGACCGGCACAGATACGCAGTATTTT. Protein product: CASSLRGSGTGTDTQYF. The whole variable domain, remainder taken from reference TRBV9 and TRBJ2-3, is DSGVTQTPKHLITATGQRVTLRCSPRSGDLSVYWYQQSLDQGLQFLIQYYNGEERAKGNILERFSAQQFPDLHSELNLSSLELGDSALYFCASSLRGSGTGTDTQYFGPGTRLTVL.

In DNA, the CDR3 is TGTGCCAGCAGCATAAGCCCCCTCACCGGGGAGCTGTTTTTT. This codes for CASSISPLTGELFF. The chain combines TRBV6-4 with TRBJ2-2; no firm D call. The CDR3 length is 14 residues. The V and J ends lost 6 bases and 4 bases respectively, with 12 bases between them. The V gene's germline CDR1 is MRHNA and CDR2 SNTAGT.

The chain joins TRBV13 to TRBJ2-3; D not certain. The germline V gene encodes CDR1 PRHDT and CDR2 FYEKMQ (reference sequence). Between the trimmed V and J ends, which lost 4 bases and 2 bases, there was a span of 16 bases. CDR3 length: 16 amino acids. The CDR3 DNA follows: TGTGCCAGCAGCTCCCGTGCAAGCGCCGACACAGATACGCAGTATTTT. It translates to CASSSRASADTDTQYF.